The next 6 T cell receptor beta chains were all read from a single sample in a study of control samples from healthy donors and cancer patients. Method: immunoSEQ multiplex PCR; TCRdb's copy keeps in-frame clones and lacks some. The sample has about 94,000 clones, approximately 90% seen once. Sequencing used blood. The receptors were gathered from a woman aged 18-29 years in good health.

The V gene is TRBV15, the J gene TRBJ1-2; 10 bases line up with TRBD1. The CDR3 runs to 16 residues. CDR1 LNHNV and CDR2 YYDKDF come from the germline V gene (reference sequence). Trimming cost V 0 bases and J 1 base; bases outside gene matches: 2. The CDR3 region has the DNA TGTGCCACCAGCAGAGATCGGACAGGGGGTAACTATGGCTACACCTTC. Residues: CATSRDRTGGNYGYTF.

The J gene is TRBJ1-2, the V gene TRBV5-4, with a tentative D call TRBD1 (6 bases). Germline lookup yields CDR1 SGHNT and CDR2 YYREEE (reference sequence). This CDR3 is built from 13 residues. V was cut by 4 bases and J by 3 bases, with 10 bases left in between. CDR3 DNA sequence: TGTGCCAGCAGCCCTAGACAGGACTATGGCTACACCTTC. Residues: CASSPRQDYGYTF.

The chain joins TRBV5-8 to TRBJ1-4, with 8 bases that match TRBD1. The germline V gene has CDR1 SGHTS and CDR2 YDEGEE. Trimming removed 4 bases from V and 7 bases from J; junction bases left unmatched: 9. CDR3 length: 15 amino acids. The CDR3 DNA reads TGTGCCAGCAGCCTCGGACAGGGACGTCGTGAAAAACTGTTTTTT. Protein: CASSLGQGRREKLFF.

The rearrangement links TRBV5-4 to TRBJ2-5; 14 nucleotides match TRBD2. J gave up 4 bases and V 0 bases, and 2 bases lay outside the gene matches. Germline V gene sequence: CDR1 SGHNT, CDR2 YYREEE (reference sequence). This CDR3 has 16 residues. Here the CDR3 reads CASSLGGLAGVETQYF. CDR3 DNA: TGTGCCAGCAGCTTGGGGGGACTAGCGGGGGTAGAGACCCAGTACTTC.

This rearrangement joins TRBV19 to TRBJ1-2; tentatively, D is TRBD1 (5 bases). In germline, CDR1 is LNHDA, CDR2 SQIVND (reference sequence). The CDR3 runs 14 residues. The V and J ends lost 6 bases and 4 bases respectively, with 15 bases between them. The CDR3 nucleotides are TGTGCCAGTAGAGAGGGGCCCAGTGGCTATGGCTACACCTTC. Translated: CASREGPSGYGYTF.

V usage is TRBV25-1 and J usage is TRBJ2-3, with no clear D. The CDR3 runs to 12 residues. Per germline, CDR1 MGHDK and CDR2 SYGVNS. V lost 6 bases and J 7 bases, leaving 11 bases between the germline ends. In nucleotides, the CDR3 is TGTGCCAGCAGCTCTAGGGATTATACGCAGTATTTT. Translating gives CASSSRDYTQYF.